One sample yielded the 10 T cell receptor beta chains listed below, sequenced in a study of T cells in tuberculosis. Generated by immunoSEQ multiplex PCR, the TCRdb table keeps only in-frame clones and is missing some. The sample lists 30,000 to 40,000 clones, about 97% occurring once. The sample consisted of PBMCs. These receptors were taken from a donor aged 10-29 years with latent tuberculosis or without tuberculosis infection.

The chain uses TRBV4-2 and TRBJ1-3; D possibly corresponds to TRBD1 (5 bases). The CDR3 spans 12 residues. V was trimmed by 4 bases and J by 6 bases, leaving 7 bases between them. CDR1 and CDR2 (germline): LGHNA, YNFKEQ. The CDR3 DNA reads as TGTGCCAGCAGCCTAGGGGAAAACACCATATATTTT. Protein product: CASSLGENTIYF.

The CDR3 region is CASSTPGGVYGYTF. The CDR3 DNA reads TGTGCCAGTAGTACCCCAGGGGGCGTGTATGGCTACACCTTC. This chain connects TRBV19 to TRBJ1-2; 8 nucleotides line up with TRBD1. This CDR3 is 14 amino acids long. CDR1 is LNHDA and CDR2 is SQIVND in the germline V gene (reference sequence). With V trimmed by 4 bases and J by 5 bases, 6 bases remained unmatched.

The rearrangement links TRBV9 to TRBJ1-2; D call uncertain. Trimming took 0 bases from V and 4 from J, leaving 7 bases between them. Per germline, CDR1 SGDLS and CDR2 YYNGEE. The CDR3 is 13 amino acids. CDR3 in amino acids: CASSVDLFYGYTF. CDR3 bases: TGTGCCAGCAGCGTAGATCTTTTCTATGGCTACACCTTC.

The V gene is TRBV11-3, the J gene TRBJ2-3; 8 nucleotides align to TRBD2. Germline V gives CDR1 SGHNT, CDR2 YENEEA. V lost 5 bases to trimming and J lost 1 base; unmatched junction nucleotides: 5. This CDR3 has 15 residues. The CDR3 sequence is CASSMFGGGTDTQYF. The CDR3 nucleotides are TGTGCCAGCAGCATGTTCGGGGGGGGCACAGATACGCAGTATTTT.

The V gene is TRBV28, the J gene TRBJ2-1, with 13 bases that match TRBD2. Germline loops: CDR1 MDHEN, CDR2 SYDVKM. J gave up 7 bases and V 6 bases, and 6 bases lay outside the gene matches. The CDR3 runs to 15 residues. CDR3 sequence: CASRQLAGGLNEQFF. CDR3 DNA sequence: TGTGCCAGCAGACAACTAGCGGGAGGGTTAAATGAGCAGTTCTTC. Full variable domain (remainder filled in from reference TRBV28 and TRBJ2-1): DVKVTQSSRYLVKRTGEKVFLECVQDMDHENMFWYRQDPGLGLRLIYFSYDVKMKEKGDIPEGYSVSREKKERFSLILESASTNQTSMYLCASRQLAGGLNEQFFGPGTRLTVL.

The chain is built from TRBV6-5 and TRBJ1-2; D may be TRBD1 (6 bases). Trimming took off 2 bases at V and 2 bases at J, with 9 bases between the two ends. This CDR3 is 14 amino acids long. Germline assignment: CDR1 MNHEY and CDR2 SVGAGI. CDR3 sequence reads: CASSYGGANYGYTF. CDR3 DNA sequence: TGTGCCAGCAGTTACGGGGGGGCCAACTATGGCTACACCTTC.

Only a few counts were recorded for this clone. The genes are TRBV6-1 and TRBJ1-5, with D perhaps TRBD1 (6 bases). Germline V lookup: CDR1 MNHNS, CDR2 SASEGT. CDR3 length: 15 residues. Deletions cut 4 bases from V and 0 bases from J, with 10 bases between. CDR3 in amino acids: CASSVTGNSNQPQHF. CDR3 DNA: TGTGCCAGCAGTGTCACAGGGAATAGCAATCAGCCCCAGCATTTT.

The V and J genes are TRBV11-2 and TRBJ1-5; TRBD1 matches at 9 bases. The V segment lost 5 bases and the J segment 7 bases; nucleotides outside the gene matches: 6. The CDR3 consists of 14 residues. The V gene's germline CDR1 is SGHAT and CDR2 FQNNGV. This chain's CDR3 is CASSVSTGGQPQHF. The CDR3 nucleotides read TGTGCCAGCAGCGTATCGACAGGGGGACAGCCCCAGCATTTT.

The chain is built from TRBV6-1 and TRBJ1-1; 10 bases map to TRBD1. The V and J ends lost 2 bases and 12 bases, in that order; junction bases with no gene match: 9. CDR1 and CDR2 (germline): MNHNS, SASEGT. The CDR3 is made up of 14 amino acids. The CDR3 region has the DNA TGTGCCAGCAGTGAATACCCCGACAGGGGGCTAACTTTCTTT. Its protein is CASSEYPDRGLTFF.

The chain carries TRBV4-1 and TRBJ2-3; D perhaps matches TRBD1 (6 bases). Trimming left V 1 base short and J 0 bases short, with 14 bases between. Germline CDR1 MGHRA, CDR2 YSYEKL. This CDR3 has 17 residues. The CDR3 coding sequence is TGCGCCAGCAGCCAAGCGTCGGACAGTTCTAGCACAGATACGCAGTATTTT. It specifies CASSQASDSSSTDTQYF.